The clone carrying this TCR beta chain turned up a few times. The antigen remains undetermined. Noted time point: 2014-2015 season, pre-vaccination. Subjects lived in the community and lacked influenza vaccine within the prior 6 months. Profiling relied on immunoSEQ multiplex PCR, and the TCRdb table lists in-frame clones only, not all of them. The sample consists of roughly 14,000 clones, 84% of them appearing once. This sample was included in a study of follicular helper T cells after annual influenza vaccination. Whole-study findings and limits: Recurrent ICOS+CD38+ cTfh clonotypes included tetramer and AIM influenza-specific ones. Rare clonotypes were missed; only about 9-20% of cells gave TCRB. Most later recoveries of Day 7 ICOS+CD38+ clones were ICOS-CD38- cTfh.

This sample comprised CXCR5- memory CD4+ T cells sorted from blood, obtained on the day of influenza vaccination. The clonotype was recovered from an adult who received the influenza vaccine.

The CDR3 loop reads CASSFRGTVTEAFF. CDR3 bases: TGTGCCAGCAGCTTTAGGGGGACGGTCACTGAAGCTTTCTTT. This chain joins TRBV7-2 and TRBJ1-1; D may be TRBD1 (6 bases). CDR1 and CDR2 from the germline V gene are SGHTA and FQGNSA. The CDR3 runs to 14 residues. Trimming removed 3 bases at V and 4 bases at J, with 12 bases between. Filled out from reference TRBV7-2 and TRBJ1-1, the complete variable domain reads GAGVSQSPSNKVTEKGKDVELRCDPISGHTALYWYRQSLGQGLEFLIYFQGNSAPDKSGLPSDRFSAERTGGSVSTLTIQRTQQEDSAVYLCASSFRGTVTEAFFGQGTRLTVV.